These 31 T cell receptor beta chains were sequenced from one sample in a study of blood T cells in healthy people across ages. A J-beta primer mix and a sample-barcoded 5' primer were used in a second PCR of roughly 6 to 12 cycles. TCRdb reprocessed the 5' RACE reads via MiXCR and lists one record per CDR3 protein. Here the sample spans about 1.4 million distinct CDR3 sequences, almost 60% being singletons. Sequencing was done on a sample of blood. The receptors here all came from a man younger than 35 in good health.

The chain uses TRBV12-3 or TRBV12-4 and TRBJ1-5; D is uncertain. CDR3 length: 12 amino acids. V gave up 7 bases and J gave up 5 bases, with 9 bases separating them. The CDR3 reads CASNSAYQPQHF. In nucleotides, the CDR3 is TGTGCCAGCAACTCCGCATATCAGCCCCAGCATTTT.

The rearrangement joins TRBV24-1 to TRBJ2-3; 7 nucleotides line up with TRBD2. CDR1 and CDR2 from the germline V gene are KGHDR and SFDVKD. The V and J ends lost 3 bases and 0 bases, in that order; junction bases with no gene match: 2. The CDR3 sequence is 15 residues long. Here the CDR3 DNA reads TGTGCCACCAGTGATAGCGGGGCTAGCACAGATACGCAGTATTTT. Its translation is CATSDSGASTDTQYF.

The chain joins TRBV4-2 to TRBJ1-1; TRBD1 is a possible D gene (5 bases). The CDR3 consists of 16 residues. Germline V gene lookup returns CDR1 LGHNA and CDR2 YNFKEQ. V dropped 2 bases and J dropped 10 bases, with 23 bases sitting between them. The CDR3 here is CASSQLTTGVGNSAFF. The CDR3, as DNA: TGTGCCAGCAGCCAACTTACGACGGGGGTCGGTAATTCAGCTTTCTTT.

This clonotype has only a few counts. J is TRBJ2-7 and V is TRBV29-1; D not resolved. Germline lookup yields CDR1 SQVTM and CDR2 ANQGSEA. The CDR3 covers 11 residues. V lost 2 bases and J lost 4, with 6 bases in between. The CDR3 DNA follows: TGCAGCGTTGAAAAGGGATACGAGCAGTACTTC. Protein product: CSVEKGYEQYF.

V is TRBV12-3 or TRBV12-4 and J is TRBJ2-7; D unresolved. This CDR3 spans 14 amino acids. V gave up 5 bases and J gave up 0 bases, with 11 bases separating them. CDR3 in DNA: TGTGCCAGCAGTCCTGGGCCGGACTCCTACGAGCAGTACTTC. This sequence encodes CASSPGPDSYEQYF.

This clonotype was seen only a few times. The CDR3 sequence: CAISETSGGSGANVLTF. CDR3 in DNA: TGTGCCATCAGTGAGACTAGCGGGGGTTCTGGGGCCAACGTCCTGACTTTC. This sequence joins TRBV10-3 and TRBJ2-6, with 11 bases identical to TRBD2. V gave up 2 bases and J gave up 1 base; unmatched junction bases: 1. The length of the CDR3 is 17 residues. Germline V gene lookup returns CDR1 ENHRY and CDR2 SYGVKD.

This clonotype was seen a handful of times. The V and J genes are TRBV20-1 and TRBJ2-7; D is unresolved. CDR1 is DFQATT, CDR2 SNEGSKA, per germline (reference sequence). The CDR3 length is 13 residues. Trimming removed 2 bases from V and 2 bases from J, with 10 bases in between. CDR3 residues: CSARQRATYEQYF. CDR3 nucleotide sequence: TGCAGTGCTAGACAAAGGGCTACCTACGAGCAGTACTTC.

Details on this clonotype: One junction end disagrees with the germline gene, perhaps due to a read error. This chain links TRBV11-2 with TRBJ1-2; 10 nucleotides match TRBD1. Germline V CDR1 and CDR2: SGHAT, FQNNGV. This CDR3 is 15 amino acids long. The CDR3 coding sequence is TGTGCCAGCAACTTAGGGACAGGGGTTGGGTATGGCTACACCTTC. This codes for CASNLGTGVGYGYTF.

The chain joins TRBV5-6 to TRBJ2-1, with D perhaps matching TRBD1 (6 bases). The CDR3 length is 15 residues. V was shortened by 4 bases and J by 4 bases, with 15 bases between the two germline ends. Germline V CDR1 and CDR2: SGHDT, YYEEEE. CDR3 sequence reads: CASSLFGQSYNEQFF. The CDR3, as DNA: TGTGCCAGCAGCCTCTTCGGACAGTCTTACAATGAGCAGTTCTTC. The complete variable domain, with remaining parts taken from reference TRBV5-6 and TRBJ2-1, reads DAGVTQSPTHLIKTRGQQVTLRCSPKSGHDTVSWYQQALGQGPQFIFQYYEEEERQRGNFPDRFSGHQFPNYSSELNVNALLLGDSALYLCASSLFGQSYNEQFFGPGTRLTVL.

The rearrangement links TRBV7-9 to TRBJ2-5; D uncertain. The V and J ends lost 8 bases and 11 bases respectively, with 21 bases between them. Germline V gene lookup returns CDR1 SEHNR and CDR2 FQNEAQ (reference sequence). This CDR3 region has 13 residues. For the CDR3, the DNA is TGTGCCAGCGATGAAGTCACGGTCAATGAGCAGTACTTC. Protein product: CASDEVTVNEQYF.

The chain uses TRBV6-6 and TRBJ2-5; TRBD2 is a possible D gene (6 bases). CDR1 is MNHNY, CDR2 SVGAGI, per germline (reference sequence). The CDR3 covers 15 residues. Trimming left V 7 bases short and J 2 bases short, with 17 bases between. The CDR3 protein is CASTQSLGGQETQYF. The CDR3 DNA sequence: TGTGCCAGCACCCAATCCCTGGGAGGACAAGAGACCCAGTACTTC.

The chain joins TRBV5-1 to TRBJ2-7; D assignment may be TRBD1 or TRBD2 (6 bases each). Trimming left V 4 bases short and J 3 bases short, with 14 bases between. The CDR3 extends over 14 amino acids. CDR1 and CDR2 from the germline V gene are SGHRS and YFSETQ. The CDR3 DNA reads as TGCGCCAGCAGCGTAAGGGGGGATGGCTACGAGCAGTACTTC. Translating gives CASSVRGDGYEQYF.

This sequence joins TRBV25-1 and TRBJ2-1; the D gene is possibly TRBD2 (6 bases). This CDR3 is built from 14 residues. The germline gives CDR1 MGHDK, CDR2 SYGVNS. Trimming took 1 base from V and 6 from J, leaving 10 bases between them. CDR3 residues: CASSEWAGFNEQFF. CDR3 sequence (DNA): TGTGCCAGCAGTGAATGGGCGGGGTTCAATGAGCAGTTCTTC.

This clonotype was counted between two and nine times. V and J are TRBV14 and TRBJ2-7; possibly TRBD1 for D (5 bases). The CDR3 totals 15 residues. CDR1 is SGHDN, CDR2 FVKESK, per germline. The V end lost 4 bases, the J end lost 0 bases, and 13 bases lay between the germline ends. In DNA, the CDR3 is TGTGCCAGCAGCCCCAGGGTGGATTCCTCCTACGAGCAGTACTTC. It yields the protein CASSPRVDSSYEQYF.

The genes are TRBV7-2 and TRBJ2-1; D unclear. The J call may be in error: the DNA end matches TRBJ2-7 better. Germline CDR1 SGHTA, CDR2 FQGNSA. This CDR3 spans 13 amino acids. The CDR3 loop is CASSSDPYNEQYF. The CDR3 region has the DNA TGTGCCAGCAGCTCGGACCCCTACAATGAGCAGTACTTC.

This clonotype turned up a few times. This chain links TRBV7-7 with TRBJ2-1, with 7 positions matching TRBD2. CDR1 SSHAT and CDR2 FNYEAQ come from the germline V gene (reference sequence). Trimming took 5 bases from V and 9 from J; bases not matched to a gene: 10. The CDR3 covers 14 residues. CDR3 region: CASSTRLADGEQFF. The CDR3 nucleotides read TGTGCCAGCAGCACCCGACTAGCTGACGGTGAGCAGTTCTTC.

This CDR3 is CASTKGHGVDTQYF. DNA of the CDR3: TGTGCCAGTACCAAGGGACACGGGGTGGATACGCAGTATTTT. The chain employs TRBV6-6 and TRBJ2-3, with D perhaps TRBD1 (6 bases). V was pared by 9 bases and J by 6 bases, with 19 bases between. The germline CDR1 and CDR2 sequences are MNHNY and SVGAGI (reference sequence). The CDR3 spans 14 residues.

This sequence joins TRBV29-1 and TRBJ2-7; possibly TRBD1 or TRBD2 for D (5 bases each). This CDR3 has 12 residues. The germline V and J ends were trimmed by 4 bases and 6 bases, with 13 bases remaining between them. Germline V gives CDR1 SQVTM, CDR2 ANQGSEA. For the CDR3, the DNA is TGCAGCGTTGGAGCCGGGACCAGCGAGCAGTACTTC. Translated: CSVGAGTSEQYF.

This clonotype was counted between two and nine times. Because the CDR3's place on the DNA is in doubt, the DNA is left out and the CDR3 is given as listed by TCRdb. This chain connects TRBV28 to TRBJ2-7; the tabulated D call, TRBD1, remains unverified against the DNA. The CDR3 has 15 amino acids, counting both end residues. CDR1 is MDHEN and CDR2 is SYDVKM in the germline V gene. CDR3 protein: CASSFGPGASYEQYF.

Worth noting for this clonotype: The germline gene is not matched at one end of the junction; a read error may be the cause. This rearrangement joins TRBV9 to TRBJ2-3; 7 positions agree with TRBD2. The CDR3 spans 18 residues. The germline gives CDR1 SGDLS, CDR2 YYNGEE. This chain's CDR3 is CAGSVVASGSTGTDTQYF. The DNA of the CDR3 is TGTGCCGGCAGCGTAGTGGCTAGCGGCTCCACCGGCACAGATACGCAGTATTTT. The whole variable domain, filled in from reference TRBV9 and TRBJ2-3, reads DSGVTQTPKHLITATGQRVTLRCSPRSGDLSVYWYQQSLDQGLQFLIQYYNGEERAKGNILERFSAQQFPDLHSELNLSSLELGDSALYFCAGSVVASGSTGTDTQYFGPGTRLTVL.

The V gene is TRBV20-1, the J gene TRBJ1-2; the D gene is possibly TRBD1 (5 bases). The V end lost 6 bases, the J end lost 0 bases, and 17 bases lay between the germline ends. Germline V gene lookup returns CDR1 DFQATT and CDR2 SNEGSKA (reference sequence). CDR3 length equals 15 residues. The CDR3 is CSAITGTLANYGYTF. The CDR3 nucleotides read TGCAGTGCCATCACCGGGACTCTAGCTAACTATGGCTACACCTTC.

This chain connects TRBV5-1 to TRBJ2-1; 7 bases match TRBD2. The V gene end was trimmed by 4 bases and the J gene end by 7 bases; junction bases not matched to a gene: 5. The CDR3 extends over 13 amino acids. Germline V gives CDR1 SGHRS, CDR2 YFSETQ. The CDR3 nucleotides are TGCGCCAGCAGCCCAGCGGGGCCGAATGAGCAGTTCTTC. Protein sequence: CASSPAGPNEQFF. Using reference TRBV5-1 and TRBJ2-1 for the parts outside the CDR3, the full variable domain is KAGVTQTPRYLIKTRGQQVTLSCSPISGHRSVSWYQQTPGQGLQFLFEYFSETQRNKGNFPGRFSGRQFSNSRSEMNVSTLELGDSALYLCASSPAGPNEQFFGPGTRLTVL.

The sample holds one count of this clonotype. The chain employs TRBV20-1 and TRBJ1-6; possibly TRBD1 for D (5 bases). The CDR3 length is 15 residues. Germline CDR1 reads DFQATT; CDR2 reads SNEGSKA (reference sequence). Between the trimmed V and J ends, which lost 0 bases and 10 bases, there was a span of 16 bases. CDR3 protein: CSARDLTDFRSPLHF. CDR3 in DNA: TGCAGTGCTAGAGATCTGACAGACTTTCGGTCACCCCTCCACTTT.

The chain couples TRBV27 to TRBJ2-7; unclear D gene. Trimming took 3 bases from V and 1 from J, leaving 7 bases between them. This CDR3 has 13 residues. Germline V gene sequence: CDR1 MNHEY, CDR2 SMNVEV (reference sequence). The CDR3 is CASSLVFSYEQYF. CDR3 nucleotides: TGTGCCAGCAGTTTGGTATTTTCCTACGAGCAGTACTTC.

This chain uses TRBV4-1 with TRBJ1-1; D unclear. The CDR3 spans 11 residues. Germline CDR1 reads MGHRA; CDR2 reads YSYEKL. Trimming took off 0 bases at V and 11 bases at J, with 7 bases between the two ends. The CDR3 sequence: CASSQDGWAFF. For the CDR3, the DNA is TGCGCCAGCAGCCAAGATGGGTGGGCTTTCTTT.

This clonotype turned up a few times. This chain joins TRBV20-1 and TRBJ2-7; 7 bases align to TRBD2. CDR1 DFQATT and CDR2 SNEGSKA come from the germline V gene (reference sequence). The J segment lost 3 bases and the V segment lost 4 bases, leaving 6 bases of the junction unmatched. This CDR3 spans 13 amino acids. The CDR3 DNA reads TGCAGTGCTAAGGCGGGGGAGAGCTACGAGCAGTACTTC. Its protein is CSAKAGESYEQYF.

J is TRBJ1-4 and V is TRBV25-1; 8 bases are a match to TRBD1. With 1 base clipped from V and 8 bases from J, the junction kept 6 bases outside the gene matches. The germline gives CDR1 MGHDK, CDR2 SYGVNS. The CDR3 is made up of 15 amino acids. CDR3 nucleotide sequence: TGTGCCAGCAGTGAATTCGGGACAGGAGGAGAAAAACTGTTTTTT. It is translated as CASSEFGTGGEKLFF. Supplemented by reference TRBV25-1 and TRBJ1-4, the full variable domain reads EADIYQTPRYLVIGTGKKITLECSQTMGHDKMYWYQQDPGMELHLIHYSYGVNSTEKGDLSSESTVSRIRTEHFPLTLESARPSHTSQYLCASSEFGTGGEKLFFGSGTQLSVL.

This clonotype appeared a single time. The chain uses TRBV29-1 and TRBJ1-1; perhaps TRBD1 as D (6 bases). Germline CDR1 SQVTM, CDR2 ANQGSEA. Trimming shortened V by 6 bases and J by 7 bases, and 15 bases separated the two germline ends. This CDR3 contains 12 residues. The chain's CDR3 is CSVGARTYEAFF. The CDR3 DNA reads as TGCAGCGTGGGGGCCCGGACATATGAAGCTTTCTTT.

CDR3 sequence reads: CASSLRGLGYNEQYF. In DNA, the CDR3 is TGTGCCAGCAGTTTAAGGGGACTAGGCTACAATGAGCAGTACTTC. The chain couples TRBV12-3 or TRBV12-4 to TRBJ2-7, with 8 positions matching TRBD2. CDR3 size: 15 residues. Germline trimming cut 2 bases from V and 7 bases from J; bases unmatched to any gene: 10.

This clonotype was seen a handful of times. This could be a read error, since a much larger clone is one nucleotide away. The CDR3 reads CASSDGRGYNEQFF. CDR3 nucleotide sequence: TGTGCCAGCAGTGACGGGCGGGGATACAATGAGCAGTTCTTC. The J gene is TRBJ2-1, the V gene TRBV6-5; D is possibly TRBD2 (6 bases). Looked up from germline, CDR1 is MNHEY and CDR2 is SVGAGI. Trimming removed 5 bases at V and 4 bases at J, with 12 bases between. The CDR3 consists of 14 residues.

V gene TRBV6-1 combines with J gene TRBJ1-5; D perhaps matches TRBD1 (6 bases). The CDR3 sequence is 16 residues long. Germline lookup yields CDR1 MNHNS and CDR2 SASEGT. Trimming removed 2 bases from V and 3 bases from J, with 14 bases in between. CDR3 DNA sequence: TGTGCCAGCAGTGAAAGTGGGGGACACCACAATCAGCCCCAGCATTTT. Translation gives CASSESGGHHNQPQHF.